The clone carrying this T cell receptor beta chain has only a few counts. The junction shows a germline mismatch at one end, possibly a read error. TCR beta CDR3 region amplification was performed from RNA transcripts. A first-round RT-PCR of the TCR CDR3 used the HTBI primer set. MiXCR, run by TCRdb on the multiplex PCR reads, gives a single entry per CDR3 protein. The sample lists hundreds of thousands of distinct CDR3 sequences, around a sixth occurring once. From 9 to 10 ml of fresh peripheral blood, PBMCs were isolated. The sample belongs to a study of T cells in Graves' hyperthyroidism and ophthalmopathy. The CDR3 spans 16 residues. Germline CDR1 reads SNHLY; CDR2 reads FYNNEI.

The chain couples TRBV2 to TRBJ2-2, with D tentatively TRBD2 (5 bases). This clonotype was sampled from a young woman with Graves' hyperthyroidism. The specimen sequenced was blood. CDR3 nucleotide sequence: TGTGCCAGCAGTTCCCGGCGGCCAACGAACACCGGGGAGCTGCTTTTT. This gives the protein CASSSRRPTNTGELLF.